This TCR beta chain was documented in a study of Graves' ophthalmopathy and Graves' hyperthyroidism. Overall study results and limits: The model forecast ophthalmopathy progression, reaching roughly 65% sensitivity and 72% to 80% specificity. A 13-signature model separated ophthalmopathy from stable hyperthyroidism, around 88% sensitivity, approximately 80% specificity.

CDR1 SGHVS and CDR2 FQNEAQ come from the germline V gene. CDR3 length: 16 amino acids. Trimming at V came to 5 bases and at J to 4 bases, leaving 9 bases not matched to a gene. Amplified TCR beta CDR3 regions were obtained using RNA transcripts as template. In the first round, RT-PCR was carried out with HTBI primers, and a multiplex PCR formed the second round. One entry per CDR3 protein, called by TCRdb with MiXCR from the multiplex PCR reads. The table has a few hundred thousand distinct CDR3 sequences, 15% to 17% seen once; the top ten hold roughly 7%. At least ten counts were recorded for this clonotype. The antigen remains unidentified. In this cohort, patients with other autoimmune diseases, uncontrolled infections, pregnancy or lactation were excluded. The PBMCs were taken from approximately 9 ml of fresh peripheral blood.

The clonotype was recovered from a woman younger than 30 with stable Graves' hyperthyroidism. This chain joins TRBV7-8 and TRBJ2-5; 11 bases align to TRBD2. Sequenced sample: peripheral blood. This chain's CDR3 is CASSRIAGGLRETQYF. DNA for the CDR3: TGTGCCAGCAGCCGAATAGCGGGGGGGCTCCGAGAGACCCAGTACTTC.